These T cell receptor beta chains were read from a single sample in a study of T cells after somatic rescue of genetic block. Sequencing was performed with immunoSEQ multiplex PCR; in TCRdb, only in-frame clones are kept and a portion is missing. The sample lists about 12,000 clones, roughly two thirds occurring once. The sample consisted of peripheral blood mononuclear cells (PBMCs). These receptors all come from a boy aged 5-17 years. The CDR3 runs from the conserved cysteine through the conserved F or W. Each record gives: V gene, D gene, J gene, clone size, CDR3 protein, CDR3 DNA. The D gene is left open where the match is weak. Clone size appears in some rows only: once, few, many, or a class for an expanded clone.

TRBV19	NA	TRBJ2-3	NA	CASSIGRGADTQYF	TGTGCCAGTAGTATAGGAAGAGGAGCAGATACGCAGTATTTT
TRBV9	TRBD1	TRBJ1-2	NA	CASSPSTTGYYGYTF	TGTGCCAGCAGCCCCTCCACGACAGGGTACTATGGCTACACCTTC
TRBV19	NA	TRBJ1-1	few	CASSITHTEAFF	TGTGCCAGTAGTATAACGCACACTGAAGCTTTCTTT
TRBV29-1	TRBD2	TRBJ2-5	once	CSVEQAAGGRKTQYF	TGCAGCGTTGAACAAGCGGCGGGGGGGCGGAAGACCCAGTACTTC
TRBV28	NA	TRBJ1-2	NA	CASTQTGTIESRTF	TGTGCCAGCACCCAGACAGGTACAATCGAGTCGCGCACCTTC
TRBV5-4	TRBD1	TRBJ1-2	few	CASRLGQGFYGYTF	TGTGCCAGCAGACTAGGACAGGGGTTCTATGGCTACACCTTC
TRBV18	TRBD1	TRBJ1-2	NA	CASSPPDRGNYGYTF	TGTGCCAGCTCACCGCCGGACAGGGGCAACTATGGCTACACCTTC
TRBV19	NA	TRBJ1-1	NA	CASSIRQTEAFF	TGTGCCAGTAGTATCCGACAAACTGAAGCTTTCTTT
TRBV19	NA	TRBJ1-2	NA	CASSIDGLRTATNYGYTF	TGTGCCAGTAGTATAGATGGTCTTCGGACAGCTACTAACTATGGCTACACCTTC
TRBV10-2	NA	TRBJ2-6	NA	CASSGGRVSSGANVLTF	TGCGCCAGCAGTGGGGGCAGGGTAAGCTCTGGGGCCAACGTCCTGACTTTC
TRBV6-5	NA	TRBJ1-2	NA	CASSVSRSYTF	TGTGCCAGCAGTGTATCCAGGAGCTACACCTTC
TRBV27	TRBD1	TRBJ2-3	NA	CASSFGAGGWVDTQYF	TGTGCCAGCAGTTTCGGGGCAGGGGGCTGGGTAGATACGCAGTATTTT
TRBV30	NA	TRBJ2-4	NA	CACPVRGAKNIQYF	TGTGCCTGCCCAGTGAGGGGAGCCAAAAACATTCAGTACTTC
TRBV19	NA	TRBJ1-5	NA	CASSIGSRGGQPQHF	TGTGCCAGTAGTATAGGGTCCAGGGGAGGTCAGCCCCAGCATTTT
TRBV14	TRBD1	TRBJ2-7	NA	CASSQVGQVRGYEQYF	TGTGCCAGCAGCCAAGTTGGACAGGTCCGAGGCTACGAGCAGTACTTC
TRBV27	TRBD1	TRBJ1-4	NA	CASRAIRGRGEKLFF	TGTGCCAGCAGGGCAATCAGGGGGCGCGGAGAAAAACTGTTTTTT